This T cell receptor (beta chain) was sequenced for a study of spatial heterogeneity in lung cancer. This clonotype rates as medium-sized. Its matching antigen is unknown. TCRdb recomputed calls from the 5' RACE reads with MiXCR, one row per CDR3 protein. The sample has roughly 7,800 distinct CDR3 sequences; around 9.9% are singletons. Whole-study results and caveats: Tumor mutation count correlated with how many alpha and beta TCRs expanded intratumorally.

Time point of the sample: sample taken at primary tumor resection. The CDR3 runs 14 residues. Germline lookup yields CDR1 LNHDA and CDR2 SQIVND (reference sequence). V lost 8 bases and J 5 bases, leaving 16 bases between the germline ends. The chain is built from TRBV19 and TRBJ1-5; D gene ambiguous. Material: lung tumor tissue, obtained at surgery. The clonotype comes from a male donor with early-stage non-small cell lung cancer. This CDR3 reads CASGLANSYQPQHF. The DNA for the CDR3 is TGTGCCAGTGGATTGGCAAACAGCTATCAGCCCCAGCATTTT.